The 2 T cell receptor beta chains given below trace back to one sample, sequenced in a study of T cells in Graves' hyperthyroidism and ophthalmopathy. RNA transcripts were the template for amplifying TCR beta CDR3 regions. The HTBI set primed first-round TCR CDR3 RT-PCR. One entry per CDR3 protein, called by TCRdb with MiXCR from the multiplex PCR reads. There are roughly 700,000 distinct CDR3 sequences in the sample; around 13% occur only once, and around 9.6% lies in the top ten. The specimen was blood. The origin of the receptors is a woman younger than 35 with Graves' hyperthyroidism.

This clonotype was seen only a few times. This may be a read error: a much more frequent sequence differs by one nucleotide. The CDR3 ends on some other residue instead of the conserved phenylalanine or tryptophan, so this is likely a read error. The chain has TRBV9 and TRBJ2-3, with 7 bases aligning to TRBD2. After removal of 5 bases from V and 0 bases from J, the junction contained 6 bases not matched to a gene. This CDR3 has 15 amino acids. Germline assignment: CDR1 SGDLS and CDR2 YYNGEE. CDR3 residues: CASSEVSGSTDTQYL. CDR3 DNA sequence: TGTGCCAGCAGTGAAGTTAGCGGGAGCACAGATACGCAGTATCTT.

This clonotype occurred many times. This chain joins TRBV6-2 or TRBV6-3 and TRBJ2-3, with 8 nucleotides matching TRBD2. V was clipped by 4 bases and J by 2 bases; unmatched bases: 11. The CDR3 covers 17 residues. Germline V lookup: CDR1 MNHEY, CDR2 SVGEGT. In DNA form, the CDR3 reads TGTGCCAGCAGTTTTCGGGGGGGATCGAGGTACACAGATACGCAGTATTTT. It encodes CASSFRGGSRYTDTQYF.